The 6 T cell receptor beta chains below all came from one sample that was sequenced in a study of blood T cell repertoires in COVID-19 (dated by TCRdb to the early 2020s). Library preparation was by the immunoSEQ multiplex PCR assay. Sourced from immuneACCESS, this table was stored by TCRdb with only in-frame sequences that have V and J called. A share of the clones is absent; for the studies checked, an unresolved V gene accounts for under half, and the remainder has no known explanation. The sample table shows a few hundred thousand clones, and around three quarters are seen once. The ten largest account for about 3% of the sample. Sequencing was done on a sample of peripheral blood. These receptors were taken from a woman at least 80 years old with acute or convalescent COVID-19.

The chain is built from TRBV19 and TRBJ2-1; the match to TRBD2 covers 9 bases. Trimming at V came to 5 bases and at J to 3 bases, leaving 8 bases not matched to a gene. Germline assignment: CDR1 LNHDA and CDR2 SQIVND (reference sequence). The CDR3 runs 16 residues. Here the CDR3 reads CASSPSLAGSYNEQFF. CDR3 sequence (DNA): TGTGCCAGTAGTCCATCGCTAGCGGGAAGCTACAATGAGCAGTTCTTC.

The chain combines TRBV5-1 with TRBJ2-5; 8 bases are shared with TRBD1. Germline values: CDR1 SGHRS, CDR2 YFSETQ. This CDR3 comprises 15 residues. With V trimmed by 0 bases and J by 4 bases, 5 bases remained unmatched. CDR3 bases: TGCGCCAGCAGCTTGGAAGCAGGGGGCCCAGAGACCCAGTACTTC. Translated: CASSLEAGGPETQYF.

The V and J genes are TRBV5-1 and TRBJ2-7; 8 positions match TRBD2. This CDR3 contains 15 residues. Germline lookup yields CDR1 SGHRS and CDR2 YFSETQ. Losses at the gene ends were 2 bases for V and 4 bases for J; bases not matched to a gene: 8. The CDR3 loop reads CASSFIPGLGYEQYF. CDR3 bases: TGCGCCAGCAGCTTCATACCGGGACTAGGGTACGAGCAGTACTTC.

The chain combines TRBV12-5 with TRBJ2-1; 15 bases map to TRBD2. The CDR3 covers 17 residues. Trimming cost V 5 bases and J 0 bases; bases outside gene matches: 2. CDR1 is LGHNT and CDR2 is FRNRAP in the germline V gene. This chain's CDR3 is CASGGTSGGSSYNEQFF. CDR3 nucleotides: TGTGCTAGTGGTGGGACTAGCGGGGGGAGCTCCTACAATGAGCAGTTCTTC.

This chain uses TRBV6-5 with TRBJ1-4; D possibly corresponds to TRBD1 (5 bases). Trimming removed 6 bases from V and 5 bases from J, with 13 bases in between. CDR1 is MNHEY and CDR2 is SVGAGI in the germline V gene. The CDR3 is 14 residues long. The CDR3 loop reads CASRNQGGNEKLFF. The CDR3 DNA reads as TGTGCCAGCAGGAATCAGGGAGGGAATGAAAAACTGTTTTTT.

The J gene is TRBJ2-7, the V gene TRBV3-1 (or the pseudogene TRBV3-2); D uncertain. This CDR3 comprises 12 residues. Germline CDR1 reads LGHDT; CDR2 reads YNNKEL (reference sequence). Trimming stripped 6 bases from V and 2 bases from J, with 8 bases between. CDR3 sequence: CASRGRTYEQYF. The DNA of the CDR3 is TGTGCCAGCAGGGGCAGAACCTACGAGCAGTACTTC.